This T cell receptor beta chain was identified in a study of T cell responses to AZD1222 COVID-19 vaccine. Study overall: Timing groups of about 4 and about 12 weeks for second doses were pooled. Study observations and caveats: Among vaccine-associated CD4 TCRs, coverage spanned spike, with dominance at 160-218 and 743-854. Donor demographics were predominantly white British with a female majority; clonal diversity may be underestimated.

Sequencing was performed with immunoSEQ multiplex PCR; in TCRdb, only in-frame clones are kept and a portion is missing. In the table there are more than 250,000 clones, approximately 95% of which are singletons. The V end lost 1 base, the J end lost 8 bases, and 15 bases lay between the germline ends. The CDR3 spans 14 residues. CDR1 and CDR2 from the germline V gene are MGHDK and SYGVNS. Within the sample, this clone is medium-sized. Its specificity is unknown. This chain connects TRBV25-1 to TRBJ2-7; D not certain. The input for sequencing was peripheral blood, taken on day 0 of AZD1222 vaccination. This sequence originates from an adult in good health. DNA for the CDR3: TGTGCCAGCAGTGAATCGGGTGAATTGGGCAAGCAGTACTTC. Its translation is CASSESGELGKQYF.